A selection of T cell receptor beta chains follows, all from one sample in a study of T-cell memory formation after mild COVID-19. TCRdb re-called the 5' RACE reads through MiXCR, storing one row per CDR3 protein. The sample has hundreds of thousands of distinct CDR3 sequences, about a fifth seen once. The sequenced sample was PBMCs or a T cell subset sorted from them (not recorded which). These receptors originate from an adult woman who had mild COVID-19 (a few samples of this study predate the infection). Cell type and time point are not known. The CDR3 runs from the conserved cysteine through the conserved F or W. The order of the fields is J gene, V gene, D gene, clone size, CDR3 DNA, CDR3 protein. A D gene is named only where the DNA matches it firmly. Expanded clones are given a class, and other clones once, few, many or no size at all.

J: TRBJ2-1
V: TRBV7-3
D: .
size: few
DNA: TGTGCCAGCAGCCCATCAAACCCCGGCTCCTACAATGAGCAGTTCTTC
CDR3: CASSPSNPGSYNEQFF

J: TRBJ2-1
V: TRBV27
D: .
size: .
DNA: TGTGCCAGCAGTTTATCCGGGACTCCCTACAATGAGCAGTTCTTC
CDR3: CASSLSGTPYNEQFF

J: TRBJ2-5
V: TRBV5-4
D: .
size: few
DNA: TGTGCCAGCAGCTTGGTTAGCGGACACCAAGAGACCCAGTACTTC
CDR3: CASSLVSGHQETQYF

J: TRBJ2-1
V: TRBV15
D: .
size: .
DNA: TGTGCCACCAGCAGAGAAACAGGGTACAATGAGCAGTTCTTC
CDR3: CATSRETGYNEQFF

J: TRBJ2-7
V: TRBV5-1
D: .
size: .
DNA: TGCGCCAGCAGCTTGGTCCAGGGGAACTCCTACGAGCAGTACTTC
CDR3: CASSLVQGNSYEQYF

J: TRBJ1-5
V: TRBV6-4
D: .
size: few
DNA: TGTGCCAGCAGCCCTGAATTCAATCAGCCCCAGCATTTT
CDR3: CASSPEFNQPQHF

J: TRBJ2-2
V: TRBV4-2
D: .
size: .
DNA: TGTGCCAGCAGCCAAGGACAACGAAGAAACACCGGGGAGCTGTTTTTT
CDR3: CASSQGQRRNTGELFF

J: TRBJ2-3
V: TRBV5-5
D: .
size: .
DNA: TGTGCCAGCAGGTGGACCCTGGACAGCACAGATACGCAGTATTTT
CDR3: CASRWTLDSTDTQYF

J: TRBJ2-2
V: TRBV4-1
D: TRBD1
size: few
DNA: TGCGCCAGCAGCCAAGCAGGGGGTGCGAACACCGGGGAGCTGTTTTTT
CDR3: CASSQAGGANTGELFF

J: TRBJ2-7
V: TRBV5-1
D: .
size: .
DNA: TGCGCCAGCAGCCTATCCGAGGCAGGGCCCTACGAGCAGTACTTC
CDR3: CASSLSEAGPYEQYF

J: TRBJ2-1
V: TRBV9
D: .
size: .
DNA: TGTGCCAGCAGCTCCTCAGGGATAAGCGCCAATGAGCAGTTCTTC
CDR3: CASSSSGISANEQFF